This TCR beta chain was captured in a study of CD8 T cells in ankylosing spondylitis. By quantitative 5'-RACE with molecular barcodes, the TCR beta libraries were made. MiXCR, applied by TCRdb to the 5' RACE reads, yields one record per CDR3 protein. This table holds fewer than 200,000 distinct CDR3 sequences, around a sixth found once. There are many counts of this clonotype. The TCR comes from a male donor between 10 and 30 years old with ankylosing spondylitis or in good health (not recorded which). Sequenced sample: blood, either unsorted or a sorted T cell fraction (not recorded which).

The CDR3 here is CSARDVRDPYEQYF. The DNA for the CDR3 is TGCAGTGCTAGAGATGTCAGGGACCCATACGAGCAGTACTTC. The V call is TRBV20-1, the J call TRBJ2-7; either TRBD1 or TRBD2 may fit D (5 bases each). Deletions cut 0 bases from V and 4 bases from J, with 13 bases between. This CDR3 comprises 14 residues. Germline CDR1 DFQATT, CDR2 SNEGSKA (reference sequence).